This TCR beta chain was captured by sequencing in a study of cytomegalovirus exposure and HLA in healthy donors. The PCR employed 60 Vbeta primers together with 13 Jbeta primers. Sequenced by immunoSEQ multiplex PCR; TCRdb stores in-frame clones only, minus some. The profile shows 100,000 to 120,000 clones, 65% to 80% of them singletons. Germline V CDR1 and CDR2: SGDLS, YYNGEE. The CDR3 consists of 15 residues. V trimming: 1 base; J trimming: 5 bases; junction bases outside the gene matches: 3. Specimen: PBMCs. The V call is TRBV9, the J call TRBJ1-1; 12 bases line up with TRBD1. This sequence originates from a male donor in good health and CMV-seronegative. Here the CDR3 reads CASSVMGQGATEAFF. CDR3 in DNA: TGTGCCAGCAGCGTAATGGGACAGGGGGCAACTGAAGCTTTCTTT.